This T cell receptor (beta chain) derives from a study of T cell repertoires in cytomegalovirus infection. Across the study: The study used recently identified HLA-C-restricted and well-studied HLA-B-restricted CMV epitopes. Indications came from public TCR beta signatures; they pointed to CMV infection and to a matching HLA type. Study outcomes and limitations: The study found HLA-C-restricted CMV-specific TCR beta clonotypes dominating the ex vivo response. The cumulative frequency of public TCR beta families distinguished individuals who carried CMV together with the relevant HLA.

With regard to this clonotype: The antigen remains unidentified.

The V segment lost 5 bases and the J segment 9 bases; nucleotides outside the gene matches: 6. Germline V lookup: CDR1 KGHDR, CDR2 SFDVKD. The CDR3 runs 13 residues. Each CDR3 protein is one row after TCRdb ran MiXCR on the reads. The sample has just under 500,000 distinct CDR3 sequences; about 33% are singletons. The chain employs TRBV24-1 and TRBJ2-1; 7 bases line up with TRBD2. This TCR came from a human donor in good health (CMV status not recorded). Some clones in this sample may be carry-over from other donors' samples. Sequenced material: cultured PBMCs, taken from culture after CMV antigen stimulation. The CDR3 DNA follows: TGTGCCACCAGTGGGGCGGGAGAGGGTGAGCAGTTCTTC. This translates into CATSGAGEGEQFF.